The entry that follows covers one T cell receptor beta chain sequence. Its target is unknown. The data derive from a study of T cell repertoires in cytomegalovirus infection. For the study at large: Epitope selection comprised recently identified HLA-C-restricted CMV epitopes and well-studied HLA-B-restricted CMV epitopes. In public TCR beta signatures, there were indications of both CMV infection and matching HLA type. The study, taken as a whole, reports: There were HLA-C-restricted CMV-specific TCR beta clonotypes dominating the ex vivo response. Public TCR beta family frequency separated CMV-and-HLA carriers, including in an independent cohort.

One entry per CDR3 protein, called by TCRdb with MiXCR from the reads. The sample consists of 100,000 to 150,000 distinct CDR3 sequences, approximately 30% of them appearing once. V was pared by 7 bases and J by 5 bases, with 9 bases between. The CDR3 consists of 12 residues. Germline assignment: CDR1 MNHEY and CDR2 SVGAGI. The source was CD8+ T cells from cultured PBMCs, collected from culture after CMV antigen stimulation. This sequence originates from a human donor in good health (CMV status not recorded). Some clones in this sample may be carry-over from other donors' samples. The chain carries TRBV6-5 and TRBJ2-1; a possible D gene is TRBD2 (5 bases). The CDR3 region has the DNA TGTGCCAGCACGACTATAAACAATGAGCAGTTCTTC. This codes for CASTTINNEQFF.